This TCR beta chain was captured by sequencing in a study of technical replicates of blood from a handful of donors. Sequenced by immunoSEQ multiplex PCR; TCRdb stores in-frame clones only, minus some. The sample records roughly 80,000 clones, roughly 92% being singletons. Germline V gene sequence: CDR1 SGHRS, CDR2 YFSETQ. The CDR3 is 15 residues long. V lost 4 bases to trimming and J lost 4 bases, with 15 bases between them. This chain links TRBV5-1 with TRBJ1-3, with D maybe TRBD1 (5 bases). The sequenced material came from T cells isolated from PBMCs. The clonotype was recovered from a human donor in good health. CDR3 sequence (DNA): TGCGCCAGCAGCCTCGACAGCGCCTGGGGAAACACCATATATTTT. It encodes CASSLDSAWGNTIYF.